These T cell receptor beta chains were read from a single sample in a study of blood T cell repertoires in COVID-19. Profiling relied on immunoSEQ multiplex PCR, and the TCRdb table lists in-frame clones only, not all of them. The sample holds 100,000 to 150,000 clones; about 80% are singletons and the top ten take roughly 15%. Sequences were obtained from peripheral blood. The source of these receptors is a woman between 50 and 59 years old with acute or convalescent COVID-19. Both conserved end residues are part of each CDR3. A D gene is named only where the DNA matches it firmly. Where a row states a size, it is once, few, many or the class of an expanded clone; other rows omit it.

v_call: TRBV6-6
clone_size: once
d_call: TRBD1
j_call: TRBJ1-1
cdr3_nt: TGTGCCAGCAGTTACGGACAGGGGGCGCTTGCTGAAGCTTTCTTT
cdr3_aa: CASSYGQGALAEAFF

v_call: TRBV5-5
clone_size: .
d_call: .
j_call: TRBJ2-3
cdr3_nt: TGTGCCAGCAGTGAAAGGTCAACAGGGATTTTT
cdr3_aa: CASSERSTGIF

v_call: TRBV19
clone_size: once
d_call: .
j_call: TRBJ1-2
cdr3_nt: TGTGCCAGTAGTATTCAGGGAATCCGAGGCTACACCTTC
cdr3_aa: CASSIQGIRGYTF

v_call: TRBV6-5
clone_size: .
d_call: .
j_call: TRBJ1-3
cdr3_nt: TGTGCCAGCAGTTCGTCAGGGACTGGAAACACCATATATTTT
cdr3_aa: CASSSSGTGNTIYF

v_call: TRBV4-1
clone_size: .
d_call: TRBD1
j_call: TRBJ2-7
cdr3_nt: TGCGCCAGCAGCCAAGCAGCGACAGGGTCCCACGAGCAGTACTTC
cdr3_aa: CASSQAATGSHEQYF

v_call: TRBV11-2
clone_size: .
d_call: .
j_call: TRBJ1-1
cdr3_nt: TGTGCCAGCAGCTCCGGACAGAACACTGAAGCTTTCTTT
cdr3_aa: CASSSGQNTEAFF

v_call: TRBV19
clone_size: .
d_call: .
j_call: TRBJ2-6
cdr3_nt: TGTGCCAGTAGTATTCGGTTGGAGGCGTTCTCTGGGGCCAACGTCCTGACTTTC
cdr3_aa: CASSIRLEAFSGANVLTF

v_call: TRBV19
clone_size: .
d_call: .
j_call: TRBJ1-1
cdr3_nt: TGTGCCAGCACCCCAACAGGGAACGCTGAAGCTTTCTTT
cdr3_aa: CASTPTGNAEAFF

v_call: TRBV29-1
clone_size: many
d_call: .
j_call: TRBJ1-5
cdr3_nt: TGCAGCGTTGTTTTCCAGGGTGTATCGCCCCAGCATTTT
cdr3_aa: CSVVFQGVSPQHF

v_call: TRBV4-1
clone_size: .
d_call: TRBD2
j_call: TRBJ2-1
cdr3_nt: TGCGCCAGCAGCCGGACTAGCGGGGGGGCCAATGAGCAGTTCTTC
cdr3_aa: CASSRTSGGANEQFF

v_call: TRBV7-8
clone_size: .
d_call: .
j_call: TRBJ1-1
cdr3_nt: TGTGCCAGCAGCTTTCAGTCAACGAGGACTGAAGCTTTCTTT
cdr3_aa: CASSFQSTRTEAFF

v_call: TRBV19
clone_size: .
d_call: .
j_call: TRBJ2-7
cdr3_nt: TGTGCCAGCTCTGACCAGGGACTCCCCTACGAGCAGTACTTC
cdr3_aa: CASSDQGLPYEQYF

v_call: TRBV11-2
clone_size: .
d_call: TRBD2
j_call: TRBJ2-3
cdr3_nt: TGTGCCAGCAGTCCCGGGGCGGGGGTGACAGATACGCAGTATTTT
cdr3_aa: CASSPGAGVTDTQYF

v_call: TRBV5-1
clone_size: .
d_call: .
j_call: TRBJ1-1
cdr3_nt: TGCGCCAGCAGGGGGGTGGGAGGGAACACTGAAGCTTTCTTT
cdr3_aa: CASRGVGGNTEAFF

v_call: TRBV2
clone_size: .
d_call: .
j_call: TRBJ1-2
cdr3_nt: TGTGCCAGCCTCTCGGGAAGCTATGGCTACACCTTC
cdr3_aa: CASLSGSYGYTF

v_call: TRBV13
clone_size: .
d_call: TRBD1
j_call: TRBJ1-3
cdr3_nt: TGTGCCAGCAGCTTGACAGGGGCTGGAAACACCATATATTTT
cdr3_aa: CASSLTGAGNTIYF

v_call: TRBV25-1
clone_size: .
d_call: .
j_call: TRBJ1-2
cdr3_nt: TGTGCCAGCAGTGAAACGGCGCCCTTCGGGGGCTACACCTTC
cdr3_aa: CASSETAPFGGYTF

v_call: TRBV6-5
clone_size: .
d_call: .
j_call: TRBJ1-3
cdr3_nt: TGTGCCAGCAGTAGCGGACGGATAAGTGGAAACACCATATATTTT
cdr3_aa: CASSSGRISGNTIYF

v_call: TRBV11-2
clone_size: .
d_call: TRBD2
j_call: TRBJ2-1
cdr3_nt: TGTGCCAGCAGCCGAATGCTAGCGGGGGGGCCAGGTGAGCAGTTCTTC
cdr3_aa: CASSRMLAGGPGEQFF

v_call: TRBV5-5
clone_size: few
d_call: .
j_call: TRBJ1-2
cdr3_nt: TGTGCCAGCAGCTTGGAGAGAGAGGGCTACACCTTC
cdr3_aa: CASSLEREGYTF

v_call: TRBV6-5
clone_size: .
d_call: TRBD2
j_call: TRBJ2-3
cdr3_nt: TGTGCCAGCAGCCCAGCTAGCGGGGGGAGAGATACGCAGTATTTT
cdr3_aa: CASSPASGGRDTQYF

v_call: TRBV19
clone_size: .
d_call: .
j_call: TRBJ2-3
cdr3_nt: TGTGCCAGTAGTATAGTGGCGGGCAGCACAGATACGCAGTATTTT
cdr3_aa: CASSIVAGSTDTQYF

v_call: TRBV28
clone_size: once
d_call: .
j_call: TRBJ1-6
cdr3_nt: TGTGCCAGCAGAAGCCGGGAGCTTAGTTCACCCCTCCACTTT
cdr3_aa: CASRSRELSSPLHF

v_call: TRBV6-6
clone_size: .
d_call: .
j_call: TRBJ1-5
cdr3_nt: TGTGCCAGCAGCTCCCAGTCAAATCAGCCCCAGCATTTT
cdr3_aa: CASSSQSNQPQHF

v_call: TRBV28
clone_size: .
d_call: TRBD2
j_call: TRBJ2-5
cdr3_nt: TGTGCCAGCAGTTTATTGAATAGCGGGGGTGAAGAGACCCAGTACTTC
cdr3_aa: CASSLLNSGGEETQYF

v_call: TRBV5-1
clone_size: .
d_call: TRBD1
j_call: TRBJ1-4
cdr3_nt: TGCGCCAGCAGCTTGATACCAGGGGGCGCAGGGACTAATGAAAAACTGTTTTTT
cdr3_aa: CASSLIPGGAGTNEKLFF

v_call: TRBV7-2
clone_size: once
d_call: TRBD1
j_call: TRBJ2-7
cdr3_nt: TGTGCCAGCAGCTTATCGGGACAGGGGGAATCCTACGAGCAGTACTTC
cdr3_aa: CASSLSGQGESYEQYF

v_call: TRBV3-1/TRBV3-2
clone_size: .
d_call: .
j_call: TRBJ1-1
cdr3_nt: TGTGCCAGCAGCCGGCACCGGGAACCCCGGGCCACTGAAGCTTTCTTT
cdr3_aa: CASSRHREPRATEAFF

v_call: TRBV6-5
clone_size: .
d_call: TRBD1
j_call: TRBJ1-2
cdr3_nt: TGTGCCAGCGGGGACAGGGGCTATGGCTACACCTTC
cdr3_aa: CASGDRGYGYTF

v_call: TRBV24-1
clone_size: .
d_call: TRBD1
j_call: TRBJ1-2
cdr3_nt: TGTGCCACCAGTGACCGGGACAGGGGATATGGCTACACCTTC
cdr3_aa: CATSDRDRGYGYTF

v_call: TRBV2
clone_size: .
d_call: TRBD1
j_call: TRBJ1-5
cdr3_nt: TGTGCCGGGGGACAGGGGGGCAATCAGCCCCAGCATTTT
cdr3_aa: CAGGQGGNQPQHF

v_call: TRBV15
clone_size: few
d_call: TRBD1
j_call: TRBJ1-1
cdr3_nt: TGTGCCACCAGCCGACAATTTGGACAGGGGGCGCGGAACACTGAAGCTTTCTTT
cdr3_aa: CATSRQFGQGARNTEAFF

v_call: TRBV3-1/TRBV3-2
clone_size: .
d_call: TRBD1
j_call: TRBJ1-1
cdr3_nt: TGTGCCAGCAGCCGGACAGGGGGTAAGGCTGAAGCTTTCTTT
cdr3_aa: CASSRTGGKAEAFF

v_call: TRBV2
clone_size: .
d_call: .
j_call: TRBJ2-7
cdr3_nt: TGTGCCAGCAGAGCCGGGACCTACGAGCAGTACTTC
cdr3_aa: CASRAGTYEQYF

v_call: TRBV27
clone_size: .
d_call: TRBD1
j_call: TRBJ1-5
cdr3_nt: TGTGCCAGCAGTTCCGGACAGGGCAATCAGCCCCAGCATTTT
cdr3_aa: CASSSGQGNQPQHF

v_call: TRBV7-2
clone_size: .
d_call: .
j_call: TRBJ1-5
cdr3_nt: TGTGCCAGCAGCTTAGCTATGCTAGGTGCTCAGCCCCAGCATTTT
cdr3_aa: CASSLAMLGAQPQHF

v_call: TRBV5-1
clone_size: .
d_call: TRBD1
j_call: TRBJ1-6
cdr3_nt: TGCGCCAGCAGCCAAACACAGGGGATCGATTCACCCCTCCACTTT
cdr3_aa: CASSQTQGIDSPLHF

v_call: TRBV4-1
clone_size: .
d_call: TRBD1
j_call: TRBJ1-5
cdr3_nt: TGCGCCAGCAGCCCCTTACCTGGACAGGGTAATCAGCCCCAGCATTTT
cdr3_aa: CASSPLPGQGNQPQHF

v_call: TRBV28
clone_size: few
d_call: .
j_call: TRBJ1-2
cdr3_nt: TGTGCCAGCAGTGTGGGAGTGGGAATCTATGGCTACACCTTC
cdr3_aa: CASSVGVGIYGYTF

v_call: TRBV7-8
clone_size: .
d_call: TRBD1
j_call: TRBJ2-2
cdr3_nt: TGTGCCAGCAGCCCCGGGACAGGGGGCCGCGGGGAGCTGTTTTTT
cdr3_aa: CASSPGTGGRGELFF

v_call: TRBV6-6
clone_size: .
d_call: .
j_call: TRBJ1-5
cdr3_nt: TGTGCCAGCAGTTACCCCGGACACTCCTCGAATCAGCCCCAGCATTTT
cdr3_aa: CASSYPGHSSNQPQHF

v_call: TRBV2
clone_size: .
d_call: TRBD1
j_call: TRBJ2-1
cdr3_nt: TGTGCCAGCACCCCGGGACAGGGTCTCCATGAGCAGTTCTTC
cdr3_aa: CASTPGQGLHEQFF

v_call: TRBV28
clone_size: once
d_call: TRBD1
j_call: TRBJ1-6
cdr3_nt: TGTGCCAGCAGTTCACCGACAGGGCTCGATTCACCCCTCCACTTT
cdr3_aa: CASSSPTGLDSPLHF

v_call: TRBV2
clone_size: .
d_call: .
j_call: TRBJ1-4
cdr3_nt: TGTGCCAGCAGTGATCAGGGGTCATTTGAAAAACTGTTTTTT
cdr3_aa: CASSDQGSFEKLFF

v_call: TRBV6-5
clone_size: .
d_call: TRBD1
j_call: TRBJ1-3
cdr3_nt: TGTGCCAGCAGGGCGACAGGGAGGTCTGGAAACACCATATATTTT
cdr3_aa: CASRATGRSGNTIYF

v_call: TRBV10-3
clone_size: .
d_call: TRBD1
j_call: TRBJ2-7
cdr3_nt: TGTGCCATCAGCCCAACAGGGGGCGGTGACGAGCAGTACTTC
cdr3_aa: CAISPTGGGDEQYF

v_call: TRBV5-1
clone_size: once
d_call: .
j_call: TRBJ2-7
cdr3_nt: TGCGCCAGCAGCTTGGTATCGGTTTCGGACGAGCAGTACTTC
cdr3_aa: CASSLVSVSDEQYF

v_call: TRBV5-8
clone_size: once
d_call: .
j_call: TRBJ1-2
cdr3_nt: TGTGCCAGCAGCTCCGGGACTGGAGCTAACTATGGCTACACCTTC
cdr3_aa: CASSSGTGANYGYTF

v_call: TRBV4-1
clone_size: once
d_call: TRBD1
j_call: TRBJ1-5
cdr3_nt: TGCGCCAGCAGCCCACGGGACAGGGGATCTTATAGCAATCAGCCCCAGCATTTT
cdr3_aa: CASSPRDRGSYSNQPQHF

v_call: TRBV7-9
clone_size: .
d_call: .
j_call: TRBJ2-6
cdr3_nt: TGTGCCAGCAGCTCAGAAACCGGACAGGGGGCCAACGTCCTGACTTTC
cdr3_aa: CASSSETGQGANVLTF

v_call: TRBV18
clone_size: once
d_call: .
j_call: TRBJ1-4
cdr3_nt: TGTGCCAGCTCCCTCGATACACAGGGAGCAAGAGAAAAACTGTTTTTT
cdr3_aa: CASSLDTQGAREKLFF

v_call: TRBV10-3
clone_size: .
d_call: .
j_call: TRBJ2-7
cdr3_nt: TGTGCCATCAGTGAGAATCTAGGGGTGGGCAGCTACGAGCAGTACTTC
cdr3_aa: CAISENLGVGSYEQYF

v_call: TRBV6-4
clone_size: .
d_call: TRBD2
j_call: TRBJ2-3
cdr3_nt: TGTGCCAGCAGTGCATTAGCGGGGGCCCCAGATACGCAGTATTTT
cdr3_aa: CASSALAGAPDTQYF

v_call: TRBV5-1
clone_size: .
d_call: .
j_call: TRBJ1-5
cdr3_nt: TGCGCCAGCAGCTTGGAAGGGAGTCAGCCCCAGCATTTT
cdr3_aa: CASSLEGSQPQHF